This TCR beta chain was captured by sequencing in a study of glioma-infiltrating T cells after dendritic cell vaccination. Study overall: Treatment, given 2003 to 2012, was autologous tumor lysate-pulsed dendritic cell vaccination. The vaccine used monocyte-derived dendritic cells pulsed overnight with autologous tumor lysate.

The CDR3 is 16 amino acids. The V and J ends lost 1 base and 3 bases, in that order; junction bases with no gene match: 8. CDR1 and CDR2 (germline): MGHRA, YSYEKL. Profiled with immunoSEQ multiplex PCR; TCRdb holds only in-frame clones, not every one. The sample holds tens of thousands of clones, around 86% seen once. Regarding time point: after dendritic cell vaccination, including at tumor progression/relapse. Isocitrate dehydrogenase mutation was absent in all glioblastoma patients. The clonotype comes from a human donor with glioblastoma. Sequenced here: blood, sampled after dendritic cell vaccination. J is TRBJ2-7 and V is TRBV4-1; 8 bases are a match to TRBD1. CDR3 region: CASSQGWQGANYEQYF. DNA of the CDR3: TGCGCCAGCAGCCAAGGTTGGCAGGGGGCCAACTACGAGCAGTACTTC.